The TCR beta chain under discussion was sequenced for a study of T cells after yellow fever vaccination. As TCR cDNA was made by 5'RACE template switching, a universal primer site and UMIs were added. From the 5' RACE reads, TCRdb called clonotypes with MiXCR, one entry per CDR3 protein. This table has approximately 610,000 distinct CDR3 sequences, less than 20% appearing once. Unmatched junction bases numbered 6, after V lost 3 bases and J lost 3 bases. The CDR3 loop spans 15 amino acids. Germline V gene lookup returns CDR1 SGHRS and CDR2 YFSETQ. This clonotype was picked up a small number of times. The sequence came from a man aged 18 to 29 who received the YFV17D yellow fever vaccine. Sequenced material: PBMCs, taken 5 days after the first yellow fever vaccination. V usage is TRBV5-1 and J usage is TRBJ2-7; the match to TRBD2 covers 10 bases. CDR3 residues: CASSSLSGGGYEQYV. CDR3 bases: TGCGCCAGCAGCTCCCTCAGCGGGGGGGGCTACGAGCAGTACGTC.